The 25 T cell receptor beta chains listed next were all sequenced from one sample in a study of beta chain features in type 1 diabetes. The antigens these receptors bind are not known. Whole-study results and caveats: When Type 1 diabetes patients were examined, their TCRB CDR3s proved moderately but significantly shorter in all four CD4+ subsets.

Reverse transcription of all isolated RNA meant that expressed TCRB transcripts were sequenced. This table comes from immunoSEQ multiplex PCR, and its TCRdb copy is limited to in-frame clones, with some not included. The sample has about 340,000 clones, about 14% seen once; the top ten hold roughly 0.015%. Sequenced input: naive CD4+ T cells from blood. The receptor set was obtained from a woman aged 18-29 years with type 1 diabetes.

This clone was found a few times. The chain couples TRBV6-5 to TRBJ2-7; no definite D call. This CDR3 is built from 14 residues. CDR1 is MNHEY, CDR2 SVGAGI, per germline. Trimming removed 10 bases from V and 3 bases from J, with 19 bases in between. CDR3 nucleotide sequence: TGTGCCACCACGTCTGCGCCACCTTTCTACGAGCAGTACTTC. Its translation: CATTSAPPFYEQYF.

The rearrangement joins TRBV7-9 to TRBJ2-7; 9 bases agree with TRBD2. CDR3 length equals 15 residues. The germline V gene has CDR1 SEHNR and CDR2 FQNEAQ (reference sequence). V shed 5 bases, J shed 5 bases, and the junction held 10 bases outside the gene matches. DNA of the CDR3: TGTGCCAGCAGCCCCGGAGCGGGGGGTCGAGACGAGCAGTACTTC. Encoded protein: CASSPGAGGRDEQYF.

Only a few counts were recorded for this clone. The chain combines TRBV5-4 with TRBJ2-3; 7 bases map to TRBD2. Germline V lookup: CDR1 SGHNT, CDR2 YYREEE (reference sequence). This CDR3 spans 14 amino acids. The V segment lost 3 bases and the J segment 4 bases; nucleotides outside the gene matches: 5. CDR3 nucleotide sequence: TGTGCCAGCAGCTGGACTAGTGGCCCAGATACGCAGTATTTT. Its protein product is CASSWTSGPDTQYF.

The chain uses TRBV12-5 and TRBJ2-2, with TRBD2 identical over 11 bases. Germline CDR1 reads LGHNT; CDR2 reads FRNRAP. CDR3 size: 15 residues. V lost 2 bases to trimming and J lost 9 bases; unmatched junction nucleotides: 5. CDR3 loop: CASGLTSGSLRELFF. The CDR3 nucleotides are TGTGCTAGTGGTTTGACTAGCGGGAGCCTGAGGGAGCTGTTTTTT.

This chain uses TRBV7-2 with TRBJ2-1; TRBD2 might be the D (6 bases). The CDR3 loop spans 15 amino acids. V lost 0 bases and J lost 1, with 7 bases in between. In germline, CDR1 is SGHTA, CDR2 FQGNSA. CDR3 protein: CASSLAEGSYNEQFF. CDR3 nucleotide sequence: TGTGCCAGCAGCTTAGCGGAGGGATCCTACAATGAGCAGTTCTTC.

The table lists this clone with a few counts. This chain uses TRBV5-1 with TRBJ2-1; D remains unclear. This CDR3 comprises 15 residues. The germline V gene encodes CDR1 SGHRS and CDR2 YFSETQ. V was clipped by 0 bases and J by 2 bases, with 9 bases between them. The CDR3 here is CASSLGARTYNEQFF. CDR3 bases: TGCGCCAGCAGCTTGGGAGCGAGAACCTACAATGAGCAGTTCTTC.

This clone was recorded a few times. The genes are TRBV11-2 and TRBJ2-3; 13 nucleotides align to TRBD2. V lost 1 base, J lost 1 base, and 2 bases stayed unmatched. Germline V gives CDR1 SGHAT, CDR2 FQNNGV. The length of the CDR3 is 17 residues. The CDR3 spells CASSLVGLAGGTDTQYF. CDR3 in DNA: TGTGCCAGCAGCTTAGTAGGACTAGCGGGAGGCACAGATACGCAGTATTTT.

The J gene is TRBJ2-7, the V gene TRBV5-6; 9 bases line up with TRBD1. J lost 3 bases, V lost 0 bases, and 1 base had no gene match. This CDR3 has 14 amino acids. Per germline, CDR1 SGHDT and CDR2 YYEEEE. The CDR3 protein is CASSLGQGGYEQYV. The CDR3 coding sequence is TGTGCCAGCAGCTTGGGACAGGGGGGCTACGAGCAGTACGTC.

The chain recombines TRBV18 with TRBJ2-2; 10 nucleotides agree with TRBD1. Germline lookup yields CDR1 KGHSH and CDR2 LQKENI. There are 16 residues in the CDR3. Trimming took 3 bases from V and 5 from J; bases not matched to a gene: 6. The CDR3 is CASSPRTGGLTGELFF. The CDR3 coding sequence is TGTGCCAGCTCACCGCGGACAGGGGGATTGACCGGGGAGCTGTTTTTT.

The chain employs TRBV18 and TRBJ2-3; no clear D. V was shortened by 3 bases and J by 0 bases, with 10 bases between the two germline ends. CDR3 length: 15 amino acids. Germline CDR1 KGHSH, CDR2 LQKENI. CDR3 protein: CASSPVLLSTDTQYF. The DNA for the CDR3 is TGTGCCAGCTCACCGGTGTTACTGAGCACAGATACGCAGTATTTT.

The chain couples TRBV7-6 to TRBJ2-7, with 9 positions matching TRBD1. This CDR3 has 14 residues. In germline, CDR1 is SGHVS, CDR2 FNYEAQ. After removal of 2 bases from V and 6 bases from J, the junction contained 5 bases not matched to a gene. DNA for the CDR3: TGTGCCAGCAGCTTAAGGGACAGGGTTACCGAGCAGTACTTC. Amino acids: CASSLRDRVTEQYF.

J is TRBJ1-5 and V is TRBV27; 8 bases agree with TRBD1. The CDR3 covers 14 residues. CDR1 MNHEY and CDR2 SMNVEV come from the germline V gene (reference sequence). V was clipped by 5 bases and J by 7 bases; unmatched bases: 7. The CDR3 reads CASSITGGEQPQHF. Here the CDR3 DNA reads TGTGCCAGCAGTATCACAGGGGGGGAACAGCCCCAGCATTTT.

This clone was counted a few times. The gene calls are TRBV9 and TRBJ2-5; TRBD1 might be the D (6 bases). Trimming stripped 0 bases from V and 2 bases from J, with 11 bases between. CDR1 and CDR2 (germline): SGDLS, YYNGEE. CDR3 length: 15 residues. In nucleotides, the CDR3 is TGTGCCAGCAGCGTAGTAGGACAGATTCAAGAGACCCAGTACTTC. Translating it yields CASSVVGQIQETQYF.

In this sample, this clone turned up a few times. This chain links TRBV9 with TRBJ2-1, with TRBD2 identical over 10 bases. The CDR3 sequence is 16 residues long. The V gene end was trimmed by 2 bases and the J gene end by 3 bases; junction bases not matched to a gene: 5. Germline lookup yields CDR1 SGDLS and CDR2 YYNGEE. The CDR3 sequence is CASSVRTSGFYNEQFF. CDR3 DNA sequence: TGTGCCAGCAGCGTTCGGACTAGCGGATTCTACAATGAGCAGTTCTTC.

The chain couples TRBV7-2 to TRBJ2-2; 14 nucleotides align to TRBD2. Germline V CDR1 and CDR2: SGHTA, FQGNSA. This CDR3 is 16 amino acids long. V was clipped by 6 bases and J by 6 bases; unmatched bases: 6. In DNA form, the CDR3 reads TGTGCCAGCAGTTCCCTGACTAGCGGGAGGGCCGGGGAGCTGTTTTTT. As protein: CASSSLTSGRAGELFF.

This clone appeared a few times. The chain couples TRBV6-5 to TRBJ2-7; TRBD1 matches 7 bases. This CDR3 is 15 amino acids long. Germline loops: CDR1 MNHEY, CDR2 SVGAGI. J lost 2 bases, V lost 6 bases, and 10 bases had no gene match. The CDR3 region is CASRRQGDGPYEQYF. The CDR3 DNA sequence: TGTGCCAGCAGGCGTCAGGGGGACGGTCCCTACGAGCAGTACTTC.

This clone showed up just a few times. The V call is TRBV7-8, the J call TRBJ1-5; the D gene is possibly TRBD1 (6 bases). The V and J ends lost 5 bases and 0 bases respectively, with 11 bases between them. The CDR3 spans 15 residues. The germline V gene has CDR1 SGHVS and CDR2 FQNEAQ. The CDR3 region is CASSPGQISNQPQHF. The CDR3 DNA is TGTGCCAGCAGCCCCGGACAGATTAGCAATCAGCCCCAGCATTTT.

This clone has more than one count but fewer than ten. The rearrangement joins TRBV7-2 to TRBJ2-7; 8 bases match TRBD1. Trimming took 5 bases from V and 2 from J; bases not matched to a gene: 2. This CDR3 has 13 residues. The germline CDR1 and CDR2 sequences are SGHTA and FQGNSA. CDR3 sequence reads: CASSGQGPYEQYF. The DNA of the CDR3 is TGTGCCAGCAGCGGACAGGGACCCTACGAGCAGTACTTC.

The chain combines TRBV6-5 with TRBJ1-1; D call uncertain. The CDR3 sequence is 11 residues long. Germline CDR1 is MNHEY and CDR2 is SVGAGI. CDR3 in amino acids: CVDAGETEAFF. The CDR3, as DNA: TGTGTCGACGCTGGGGAGACTGAAGCTTTCTTT.

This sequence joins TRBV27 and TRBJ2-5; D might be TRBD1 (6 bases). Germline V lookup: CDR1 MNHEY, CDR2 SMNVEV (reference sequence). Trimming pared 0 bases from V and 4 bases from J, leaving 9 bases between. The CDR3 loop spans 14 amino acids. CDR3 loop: CASSLSQGRETQYF. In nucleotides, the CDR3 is TGTGCCAGCAGTTTATCACAGGGTAGAGAGACCCAGTACTTC.

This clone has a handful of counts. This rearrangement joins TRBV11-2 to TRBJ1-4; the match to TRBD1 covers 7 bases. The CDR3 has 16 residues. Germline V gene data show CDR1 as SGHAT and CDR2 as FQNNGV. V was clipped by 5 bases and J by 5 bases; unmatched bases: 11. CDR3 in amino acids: CASSPNPGQMNEKLFF. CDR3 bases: TGTGCCAGCAGCCCAAATCCGGGACAGATGAATGAAAAACTGTTTTTT.

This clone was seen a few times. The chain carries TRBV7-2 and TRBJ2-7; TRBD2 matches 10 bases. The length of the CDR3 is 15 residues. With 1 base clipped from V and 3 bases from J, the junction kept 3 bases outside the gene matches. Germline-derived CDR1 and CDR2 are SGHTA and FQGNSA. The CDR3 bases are TGTGCCAGCAGCTTAGTAGCTAGCGGGAGCTACGAGCAGTACGTC. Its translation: CASSLVASGSYEQYV.

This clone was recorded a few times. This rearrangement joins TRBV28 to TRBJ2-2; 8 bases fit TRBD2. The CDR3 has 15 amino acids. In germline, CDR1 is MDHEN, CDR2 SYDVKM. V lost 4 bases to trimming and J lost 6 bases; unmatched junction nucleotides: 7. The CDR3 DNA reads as TGTGCCAGCAGTTCTCCAACTAGCGGCGCCGGGGAGCTGTTTTTT. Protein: CASSSPTSGAGELFF.

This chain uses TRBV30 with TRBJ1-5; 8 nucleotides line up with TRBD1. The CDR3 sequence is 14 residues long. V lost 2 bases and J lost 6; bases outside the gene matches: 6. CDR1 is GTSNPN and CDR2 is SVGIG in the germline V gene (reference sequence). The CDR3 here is CAWSKSGGGQPQHF. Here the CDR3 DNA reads TGTGCCTGGAGTAAGTCAGGGGGCGGTCAGCCCCAGCATTTT.

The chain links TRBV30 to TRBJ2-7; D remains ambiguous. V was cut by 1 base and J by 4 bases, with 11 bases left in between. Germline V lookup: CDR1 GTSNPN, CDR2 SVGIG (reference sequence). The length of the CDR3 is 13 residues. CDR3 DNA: TGTGCCTGGAGTGGCGTTGGTGGTTACGAGCAGTACTTC. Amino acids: CAWSGVGGYEQYF.